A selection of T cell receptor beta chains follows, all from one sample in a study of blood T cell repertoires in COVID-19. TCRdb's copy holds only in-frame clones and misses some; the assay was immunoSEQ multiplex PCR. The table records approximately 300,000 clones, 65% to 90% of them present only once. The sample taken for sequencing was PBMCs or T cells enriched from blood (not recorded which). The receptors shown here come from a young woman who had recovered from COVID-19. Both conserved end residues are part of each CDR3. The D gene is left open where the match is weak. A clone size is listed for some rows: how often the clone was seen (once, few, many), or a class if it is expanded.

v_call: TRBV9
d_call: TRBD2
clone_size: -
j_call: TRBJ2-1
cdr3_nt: TGTGCCAGCAGCGCCGGGGAACTAGCGGGAGTTGACAATGAGCAGTTCTTC
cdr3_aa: CASSAGELAGVDNEQFF

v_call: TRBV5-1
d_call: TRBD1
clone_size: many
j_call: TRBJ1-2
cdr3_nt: TGCGCCAGCAGCCGGAGGTCGGCGGGACAGGGATCTGGCTACACCTTC
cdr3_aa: CASSRRSAGQGSGYTF

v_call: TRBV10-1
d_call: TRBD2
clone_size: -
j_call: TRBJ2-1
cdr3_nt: TGCGCCAGCAGTGATAGGGTAGCGGGGTCCTACAATGAGCAGTTCTTC
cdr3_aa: CASSDRVAGSYNEQFF

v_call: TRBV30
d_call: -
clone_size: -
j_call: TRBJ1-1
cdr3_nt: TGTGCCTGGATCGGGAGGGTTGAAGCTTTCTTT
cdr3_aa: CAWIGRVEAFF

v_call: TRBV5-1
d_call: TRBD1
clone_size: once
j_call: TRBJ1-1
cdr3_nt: TGCGCCAGCAGCACGGGACAGGGCCGGTTGAACACTGAAGCTTTCTTT
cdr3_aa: CASSTGQGRLNTEAFF

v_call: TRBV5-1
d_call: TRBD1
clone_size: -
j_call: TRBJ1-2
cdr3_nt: TGCGCCAGTAGGGGGCCTCCCAACTATGGCTACACCTTC
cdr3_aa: CASRGPPNYGYTF

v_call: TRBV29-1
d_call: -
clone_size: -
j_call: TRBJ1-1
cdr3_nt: TGCAGCGCCCAAGCACGGAACACTGAAGCTTTCTTT
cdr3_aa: CSAQARNTEAFF

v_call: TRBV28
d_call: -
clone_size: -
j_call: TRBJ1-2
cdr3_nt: TGTGCCAGCAGTCACAGCCACTACTATGGCTACACCTTC
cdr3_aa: CASSHSHYYGYTF

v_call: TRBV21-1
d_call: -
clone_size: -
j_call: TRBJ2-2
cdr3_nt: TGTGCCAGCAGCACTGGGGGAGGGCCATCATTCGCCGGGGAGCTGTTTTTT
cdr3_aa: CASSTGGGPSFAGELFF

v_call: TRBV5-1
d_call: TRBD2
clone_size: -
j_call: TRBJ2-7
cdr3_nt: TGCGCCAGCAGCTTGGCCTCGCTAGCGGGAGAGCAGTACTTC
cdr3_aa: CASSLASLAGEQYF

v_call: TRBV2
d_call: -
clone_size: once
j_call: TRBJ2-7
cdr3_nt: TGTGCCAGCAGTGAAGGGGGGCGGGCCGCCTACGAGCAGTACTTC
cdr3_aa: CASSEGGRAAYEQYF

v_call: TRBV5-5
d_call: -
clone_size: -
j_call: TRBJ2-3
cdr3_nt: TGTGCCAGCAGCTTAGGCCTGGCGGTGAGGGCAGATACGCAGTATTTT
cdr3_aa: CASSLGLAVRADTQYF

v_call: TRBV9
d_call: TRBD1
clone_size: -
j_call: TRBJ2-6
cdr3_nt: TGTGCCAGCAAGACAGGGACCTCTGGGGCCAACGTCCTGACTTTC
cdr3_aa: CASKTGTSGANVLTF

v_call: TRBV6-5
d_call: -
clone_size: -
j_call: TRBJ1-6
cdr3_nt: TGTGCCAGCAGTTACTTCACGGGGGGGCGAAATTCACCCCTCCACTTT
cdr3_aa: CASSYFTGGRNSPLHF

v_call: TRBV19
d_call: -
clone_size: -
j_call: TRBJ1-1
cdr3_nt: TGTGCCAGTAGTACCGCGCTGAACACTGAAGCTTTCTTT
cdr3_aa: CASSTALNTEAFF

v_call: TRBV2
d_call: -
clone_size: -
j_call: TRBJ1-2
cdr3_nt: TGTGCCAGCAGAGGTTCGTGGATCCGGGTCTATGGCTACACCTTC
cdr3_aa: CASRGSWIRVYGYTF

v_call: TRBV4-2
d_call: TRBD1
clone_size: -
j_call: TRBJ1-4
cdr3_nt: TGTGCCAGCAGCCAAGATAGGGGGACAGGGGGTGAAAAACTGTTTTTT
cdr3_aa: CASSQDRGTGGEKLFF

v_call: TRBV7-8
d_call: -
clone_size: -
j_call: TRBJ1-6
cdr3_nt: TGTGCCAGCAGCTTAGTGGGCAATGGGGGGTTTTCACCCCTCCACTTT
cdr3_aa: CASSLVGNGGFSPLHF

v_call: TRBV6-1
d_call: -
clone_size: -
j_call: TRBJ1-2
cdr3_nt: TGTGCCAGCAGTGAACTCTCGACAGTCCGTGGCTACACCTTC
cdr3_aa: CASSELSTVRGYTF

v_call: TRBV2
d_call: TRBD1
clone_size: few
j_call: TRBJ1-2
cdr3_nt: TGTGCCAGCAGTCAACAGGGGAATGGCTACACCTTC
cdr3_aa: CASSQQGNGYTF

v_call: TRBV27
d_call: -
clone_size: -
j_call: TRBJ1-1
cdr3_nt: TGTGCCAGCAGTTTGGGGCGGATAAACACTGAAGCTTTCTTT
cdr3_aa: CASSLGRINTEAFF

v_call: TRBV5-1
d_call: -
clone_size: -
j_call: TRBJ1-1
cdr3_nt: TGCGCCAGCAGCTTGGCTAGCCCCCAGGGGGCTTTCTTT
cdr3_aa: CASSLASPQGAFF

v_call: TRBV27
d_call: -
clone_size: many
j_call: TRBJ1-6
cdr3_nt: TGTGCCAGCAGTACTCTGGGGCACAGGGATGGTAATTCACCCCTCCACTTT
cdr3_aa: CASSTLGHRDGNSPLHF

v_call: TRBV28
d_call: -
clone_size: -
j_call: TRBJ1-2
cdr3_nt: TGTGCCACCGGCGGGGGCTCTTTCTATGGCTACACCTTC
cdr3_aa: CATGGGSFYGYTF

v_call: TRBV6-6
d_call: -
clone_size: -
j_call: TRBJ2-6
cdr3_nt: TGTGCCAGCAGTACGGAGGGAGGGGCCAACGTCCTGACTTTC
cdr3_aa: CASSTEGGANVLTF

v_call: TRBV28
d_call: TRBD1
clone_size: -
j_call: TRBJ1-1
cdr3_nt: TGTGCCAGCAATGAAAGTAACAGGGGGAACACTGAAGCTTTCTTT
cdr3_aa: CASNESNRGNTEAFF

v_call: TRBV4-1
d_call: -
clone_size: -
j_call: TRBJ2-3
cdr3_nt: TGCGCCAGCAGCCCGCGGTGGGGGGAAAGGACAGATACGCAGTATTTT
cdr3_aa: CASSPRWGERTDTQYF

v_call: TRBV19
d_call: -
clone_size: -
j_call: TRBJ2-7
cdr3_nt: TGTGCCAGTAGTATCCAGGGGGGCTACGAGCAGTACTTC
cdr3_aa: CASSIQGGYEQYF

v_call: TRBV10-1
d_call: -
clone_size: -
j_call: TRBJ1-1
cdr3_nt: TGCGCCAGCAGTTCAATGAACACTGAAGCTTTCTTT
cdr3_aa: CASSSMNTEAFF

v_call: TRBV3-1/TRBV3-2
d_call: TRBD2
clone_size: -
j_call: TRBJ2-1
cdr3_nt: TGTGCCAGCAGCCGGAACCCGACTAGCGCTAGCTCCTACAATGAGCAGTTCTTC
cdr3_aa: CASSRNPTSASSYNEQFF

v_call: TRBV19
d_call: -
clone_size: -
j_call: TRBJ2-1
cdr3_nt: TGTGCCACCCTCTCCCTCAATGAGCAGTTCTTC
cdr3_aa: CATLSLNEQFF

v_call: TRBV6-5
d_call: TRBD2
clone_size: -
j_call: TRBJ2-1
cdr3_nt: TGTGCCAGCAGTTACTCGTGGAGCGGGGGGTGGTATGAGCAGTTCTTC
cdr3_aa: CASSYSWSGGWYEQFF

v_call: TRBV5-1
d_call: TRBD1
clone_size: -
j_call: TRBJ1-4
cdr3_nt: TGCGCCAGCAGCTCCGCTTACAGGGGAACTAATGAAAAACTGTTTTTT
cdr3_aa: CASSSAYRGTNEKLFF

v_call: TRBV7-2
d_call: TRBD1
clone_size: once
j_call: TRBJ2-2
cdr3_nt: TGTGCCAGCAGCTCCCAGGGGGCCAACACCGGGGAGCTGTTTTTT
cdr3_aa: CASSSQGANTGELFF

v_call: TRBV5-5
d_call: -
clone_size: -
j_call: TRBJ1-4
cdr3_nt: TGTGCCAGCAGCGTGGCTCTCGCGGATGAAAAACTGTTTTTT
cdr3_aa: CASSVALADEKLFF

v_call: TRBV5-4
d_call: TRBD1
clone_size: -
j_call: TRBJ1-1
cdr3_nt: TGTGCCAGCAGCCCGTCAGGGGGCAGCAACACTGAAGCTTTCTTT
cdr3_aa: CASSPSGGSNTEAFF

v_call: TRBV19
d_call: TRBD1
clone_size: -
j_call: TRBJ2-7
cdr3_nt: TGTGCCAGTAGTATACGGGGGACAGGCCCCCCTGAGCAGTACTTC
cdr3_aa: CASSIRGTGPPEQYF

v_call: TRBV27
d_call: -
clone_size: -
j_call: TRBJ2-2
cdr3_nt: TGTGCCAGCAGTTCTGATATATTTCTGGGGGGCGGGGAGCTGTTTTTT
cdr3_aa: CASSSDIFLGGGELFF

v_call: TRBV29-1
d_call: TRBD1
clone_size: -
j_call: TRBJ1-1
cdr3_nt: TGCAGCGCCGGCCCTACAGGGGTCACTGAAGCTTTCTTT
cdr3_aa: CSAGPTGVTEAFF

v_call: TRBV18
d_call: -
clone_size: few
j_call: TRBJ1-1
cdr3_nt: TGTGCCAGCTCACCGTACTTGAACACTGAAGCTTTCTTT
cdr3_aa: CASSPYLNTEAFF

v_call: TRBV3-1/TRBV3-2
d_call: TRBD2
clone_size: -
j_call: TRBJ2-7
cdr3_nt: TGTGCCAGCAGCCAAGGATCTAGCGGGAGTTACTCCTACGAGCAGTACTTC
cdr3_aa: CASSQGSSGSYSYEQYF

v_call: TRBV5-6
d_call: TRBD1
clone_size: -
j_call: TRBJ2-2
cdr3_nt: TGTGCCAGCAGCTTGAAGGGGGCTCCCACCGGGGAGCTGTTTTTT
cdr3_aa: CASSLKGAPTGELFF

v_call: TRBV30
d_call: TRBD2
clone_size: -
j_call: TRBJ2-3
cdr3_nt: TGTGCCTGGGCCCCAGGACTAGCGGGGTCAAATACGCAGTATTTT
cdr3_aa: CAWAPGLAGSNTQYF

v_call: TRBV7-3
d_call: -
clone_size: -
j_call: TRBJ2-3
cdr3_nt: TGTGCCAGCAGCCCGTACTTGAGCACAGATACGCAGTATTTT
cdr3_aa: CASSPYLSTDTQYF

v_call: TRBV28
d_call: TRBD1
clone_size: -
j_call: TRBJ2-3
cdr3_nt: TGTGCCAGCAAAAGGACAGGGGGCGGAGATACGCAGTATTTT
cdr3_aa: CASKRTGGGDTQYF

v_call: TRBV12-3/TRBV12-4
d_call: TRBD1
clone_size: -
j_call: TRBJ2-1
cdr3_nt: TGTGCCAGCACGACAGGGGGCTACAATGAGCAGTTCTTC
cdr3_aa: CASTTGGYNEQFF

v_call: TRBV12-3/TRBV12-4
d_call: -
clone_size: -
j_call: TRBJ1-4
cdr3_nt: TGTGCCAGCAGCTGGCGGACAGTAGAAAAACTGTTTTTT
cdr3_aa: CASSWRTVEKLFF

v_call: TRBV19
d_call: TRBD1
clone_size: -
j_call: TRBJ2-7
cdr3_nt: TGTGCCAGTAGTAGCCCGACAGGGATCGGGCAGTACTTC
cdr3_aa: CASSSPTGIGQYF

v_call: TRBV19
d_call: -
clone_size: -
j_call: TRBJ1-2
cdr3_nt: TGTGCCAGTAGTTTATCGGGCTATGGCTACACCTTC
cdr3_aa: CASSLSGYGYTF

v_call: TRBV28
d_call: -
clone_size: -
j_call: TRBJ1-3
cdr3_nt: TGTGCCAGCAGTCCTCCCTCGTTCGGAAACACCATATATTTT
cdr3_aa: CASSPPSFGNTIYF

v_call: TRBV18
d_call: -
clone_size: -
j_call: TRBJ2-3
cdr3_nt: TGTGCCAGCTCCCCCAATGGGGGCGCAGATACGCAGTATTTT
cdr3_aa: CASSPNGGADTQYF